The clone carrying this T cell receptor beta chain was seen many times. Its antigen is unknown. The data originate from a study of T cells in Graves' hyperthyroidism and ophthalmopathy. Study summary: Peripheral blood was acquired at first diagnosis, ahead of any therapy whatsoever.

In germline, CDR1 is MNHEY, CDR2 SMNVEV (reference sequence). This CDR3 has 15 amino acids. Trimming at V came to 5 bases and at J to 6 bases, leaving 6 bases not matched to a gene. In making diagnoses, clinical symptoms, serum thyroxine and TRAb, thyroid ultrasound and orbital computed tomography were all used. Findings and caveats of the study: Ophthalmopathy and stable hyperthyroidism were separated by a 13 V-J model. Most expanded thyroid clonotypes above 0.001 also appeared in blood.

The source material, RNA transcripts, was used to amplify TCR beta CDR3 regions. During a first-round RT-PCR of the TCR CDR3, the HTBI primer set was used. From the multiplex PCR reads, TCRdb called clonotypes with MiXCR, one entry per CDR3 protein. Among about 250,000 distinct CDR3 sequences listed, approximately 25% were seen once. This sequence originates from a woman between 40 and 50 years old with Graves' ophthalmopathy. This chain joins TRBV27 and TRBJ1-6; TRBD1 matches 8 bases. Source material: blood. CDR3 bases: TGTGCCAGCAGTCCCACAGACAGGGGTAATTCACCCCTCCACTTT. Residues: CASSPTDRGNSPLHF.